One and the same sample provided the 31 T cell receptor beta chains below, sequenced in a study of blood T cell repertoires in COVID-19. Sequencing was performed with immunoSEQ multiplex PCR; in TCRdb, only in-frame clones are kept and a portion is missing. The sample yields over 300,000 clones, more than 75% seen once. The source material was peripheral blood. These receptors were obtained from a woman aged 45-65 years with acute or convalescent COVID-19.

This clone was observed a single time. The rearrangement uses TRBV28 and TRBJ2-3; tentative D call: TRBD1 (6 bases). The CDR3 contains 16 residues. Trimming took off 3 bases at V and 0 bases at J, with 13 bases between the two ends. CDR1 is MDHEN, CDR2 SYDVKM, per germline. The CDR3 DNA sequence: TGTGCCAGCAGTTTCTCGGGCAGGGGAAGCACAGATACGCAGTATTTT. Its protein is CASSFSGRGSTDTQYF.

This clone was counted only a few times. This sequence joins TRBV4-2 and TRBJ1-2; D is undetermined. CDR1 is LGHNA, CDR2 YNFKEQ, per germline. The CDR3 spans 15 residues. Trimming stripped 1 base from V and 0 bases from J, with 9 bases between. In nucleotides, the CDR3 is TGTGCCAGCAGCCAAGGTGCCGGAGCTAACTATGGCTACACCTTC. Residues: CASSQGAGANYGYTF.

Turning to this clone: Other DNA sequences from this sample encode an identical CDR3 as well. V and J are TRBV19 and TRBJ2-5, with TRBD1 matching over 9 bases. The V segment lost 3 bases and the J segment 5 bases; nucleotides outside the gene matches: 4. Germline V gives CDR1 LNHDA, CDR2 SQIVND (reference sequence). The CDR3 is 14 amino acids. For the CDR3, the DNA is TGTGCCAGTAGTATCGGGACAGGGTACGAGACCCAGTACTTC. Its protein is CASSIGTGYETQYF.

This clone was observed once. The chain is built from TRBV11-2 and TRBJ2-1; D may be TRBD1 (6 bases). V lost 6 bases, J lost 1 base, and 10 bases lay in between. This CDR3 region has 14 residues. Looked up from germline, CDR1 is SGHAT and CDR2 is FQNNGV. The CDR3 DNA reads TGTGCCAGCAGACGCACAGGGTCCTACAATGAGCAGTTCTTC. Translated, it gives CASRRTGSYNEQFF.

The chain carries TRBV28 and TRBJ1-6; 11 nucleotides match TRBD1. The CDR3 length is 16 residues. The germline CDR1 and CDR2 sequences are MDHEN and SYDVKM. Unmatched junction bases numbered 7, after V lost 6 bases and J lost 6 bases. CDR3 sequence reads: CASRRIGTGGNSPLHF. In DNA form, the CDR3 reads TGTGCCAGCAGAAGGATCGGGACAGGGGGTAATTCACCCCTCCACTTT.

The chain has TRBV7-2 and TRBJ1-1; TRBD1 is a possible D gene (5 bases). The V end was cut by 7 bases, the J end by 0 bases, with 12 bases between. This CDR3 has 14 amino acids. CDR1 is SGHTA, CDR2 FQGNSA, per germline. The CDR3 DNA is TGTGCCAGCATCTTGGGGGGGATGAACACTGAAGCTTTCTTT. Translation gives CASILGGMNTEAFF.

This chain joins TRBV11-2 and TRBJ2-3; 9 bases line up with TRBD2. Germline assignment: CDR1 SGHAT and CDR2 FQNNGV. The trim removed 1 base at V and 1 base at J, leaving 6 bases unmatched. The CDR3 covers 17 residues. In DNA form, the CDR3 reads TGTGCCAGCAGCTTAGGTCGCGGGAGGGGCGGCACAGATACGCAGTATTTT. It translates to CASSLGRGRGGTDTQYF.

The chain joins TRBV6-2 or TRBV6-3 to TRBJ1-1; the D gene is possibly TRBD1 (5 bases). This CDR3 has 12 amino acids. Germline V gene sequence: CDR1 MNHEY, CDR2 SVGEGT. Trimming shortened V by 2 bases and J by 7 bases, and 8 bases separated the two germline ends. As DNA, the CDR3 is TGTGCCAGCAGTTACCTGGGACTTGAAGCTTTCTTT. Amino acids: CASSYLGLEAFF.

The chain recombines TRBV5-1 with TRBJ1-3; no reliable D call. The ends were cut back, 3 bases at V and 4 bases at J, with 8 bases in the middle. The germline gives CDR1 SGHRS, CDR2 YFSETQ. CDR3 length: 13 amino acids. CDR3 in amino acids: CASSSGWGNTIYF. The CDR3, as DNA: TGCGCCAGCAGCTCGGGATGGGGAAACACCATATATTTT.

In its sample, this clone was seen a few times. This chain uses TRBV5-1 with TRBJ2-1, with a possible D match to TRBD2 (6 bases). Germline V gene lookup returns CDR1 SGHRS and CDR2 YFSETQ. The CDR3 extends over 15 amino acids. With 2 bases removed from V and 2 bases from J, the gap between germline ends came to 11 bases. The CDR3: CASSLNGGAYNEQFF. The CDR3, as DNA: TGCGCCAGCAGCTTAAACGGGGGAGCCTACAATGAGCAGTTCTTC.

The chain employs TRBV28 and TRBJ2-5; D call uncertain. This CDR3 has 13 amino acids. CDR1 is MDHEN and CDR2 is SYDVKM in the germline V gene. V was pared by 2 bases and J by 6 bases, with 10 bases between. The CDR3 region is CASSLVLRQTQYF. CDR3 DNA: TGTGCCAGCAGTTTAGTGCTCAGGCAGACCCAGTACTTC.

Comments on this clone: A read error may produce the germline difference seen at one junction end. The CDR3 sequence is CAGSEPGLAGAYNEQFF. In nucleotides, the CDR3 is TGTGCCGGCAGTGAGCCGGGACTAGCGGGAGCCTACAATGAGCAGTTCTTC. The gene calls are TRBV6-1 and TRBJ2-1; 14 nucleotides align to TRBD2. The CDR3 has 17 residues. Looked up from germline, CDR1 is MNHNS and CDR2 is SASEGT.

The CDR3: CASTQNYNEQFF. The CDR3 DNA reads TGTGCCAGTACCCAAAACTACAATGAGCAGTTCTTC. V and J are TRBV19 and TRBJ2-1; D gene ambiguous. This CDR3 has 12 amino acids. CDR1 is LNHDA, CDR2 SQIVND, per germline (reference sequence). V lost 7 bases, J lost 3 bases, and 7 bases lay in between.

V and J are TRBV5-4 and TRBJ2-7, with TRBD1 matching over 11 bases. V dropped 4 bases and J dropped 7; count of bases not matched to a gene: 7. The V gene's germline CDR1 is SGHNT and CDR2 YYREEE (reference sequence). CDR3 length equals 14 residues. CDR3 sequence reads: CASSETGTGGEQYF. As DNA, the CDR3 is TGTGCCAGCAGCGAGACCGGGACAGGGGGTGAGCAGTACTTC.

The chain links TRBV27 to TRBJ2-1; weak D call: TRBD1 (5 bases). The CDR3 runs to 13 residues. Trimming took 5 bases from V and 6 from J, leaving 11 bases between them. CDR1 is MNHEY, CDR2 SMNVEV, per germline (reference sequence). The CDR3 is CASSRRVVNEQFF. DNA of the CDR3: TGTGCCAGCAGTCGCAGGGTGGTCAATGAGCAGTTCTTC.

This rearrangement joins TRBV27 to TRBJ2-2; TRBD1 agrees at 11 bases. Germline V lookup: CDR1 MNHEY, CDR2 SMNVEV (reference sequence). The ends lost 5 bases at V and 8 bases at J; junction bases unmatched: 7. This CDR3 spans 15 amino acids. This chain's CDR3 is CASSPGQGVLGELFF. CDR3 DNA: TGTGCCAGCAGTCCGGGACAGGGGGTTTTAGGGGAGCTGTTTTTT.

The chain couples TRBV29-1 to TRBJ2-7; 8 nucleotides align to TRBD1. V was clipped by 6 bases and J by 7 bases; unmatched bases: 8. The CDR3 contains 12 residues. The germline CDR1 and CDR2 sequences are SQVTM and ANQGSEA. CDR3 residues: CSVHRGNGEQYF. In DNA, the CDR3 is TGCAGCGTCCACAGGGGGAATGGGGAGCAGTACTTC.

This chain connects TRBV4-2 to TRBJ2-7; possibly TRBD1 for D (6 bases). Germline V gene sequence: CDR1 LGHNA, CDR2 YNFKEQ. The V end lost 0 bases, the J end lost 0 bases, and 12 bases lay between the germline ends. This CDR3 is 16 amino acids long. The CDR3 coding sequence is TGTGCCAGCAGCCAAGATCACAGGGAGTACTCCTACGAGCAGTACTTC. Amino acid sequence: CASSQDHREYSYEQYF.

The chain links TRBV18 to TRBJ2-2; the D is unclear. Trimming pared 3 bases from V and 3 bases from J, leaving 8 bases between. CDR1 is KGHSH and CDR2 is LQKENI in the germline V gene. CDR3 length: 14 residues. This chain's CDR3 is CASSPLADTGELFF. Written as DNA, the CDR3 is TGTGCCAGCTCACCGTTGGCGGACACCGGGGAGCTGTTTTTT.

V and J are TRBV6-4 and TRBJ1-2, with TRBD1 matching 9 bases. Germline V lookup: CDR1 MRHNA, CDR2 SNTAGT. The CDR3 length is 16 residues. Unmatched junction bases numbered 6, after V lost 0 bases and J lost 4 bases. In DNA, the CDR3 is TGTGCCAGCAGTGACTCGGGGACAGGGCTGCCCTATGGCTACACCTTC. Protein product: CASSDSGTGLPYGYTF.

The CDR3 DNA reads TGTGCCACCAGTGATTTATTGGACAAGAGCACAGATACGCAGTATTTT. Translating gives CATSDLLDKSTDTQYF. This sequence joins TRBV24-1 and TRBJ2-3; the D gene is possibly TRBD1 (5 bases). V shed 1 base and J shed 0 bases, with 10 bases lying between them. The CDR3 totals 16 residues. The germline V gene encodes CDR1 KGHDR and CDR2 SFDVKD.

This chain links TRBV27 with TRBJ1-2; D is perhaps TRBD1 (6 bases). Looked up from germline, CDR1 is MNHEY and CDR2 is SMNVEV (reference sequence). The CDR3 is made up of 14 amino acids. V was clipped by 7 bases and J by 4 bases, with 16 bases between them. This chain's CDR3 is CASTPGGGGYGYTF. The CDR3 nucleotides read TGTGCCAGCACCCCCGGGGGGGGCGGCTATGGCTACACCTTC.

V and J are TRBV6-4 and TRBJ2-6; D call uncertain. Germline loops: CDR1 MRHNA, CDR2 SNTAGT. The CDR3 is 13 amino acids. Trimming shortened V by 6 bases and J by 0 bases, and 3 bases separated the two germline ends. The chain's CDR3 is CASSNSGANVLTF. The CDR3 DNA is TGTGCCAGCAGCAACTCTGGGGCCAACGTCCTGACTTTC.

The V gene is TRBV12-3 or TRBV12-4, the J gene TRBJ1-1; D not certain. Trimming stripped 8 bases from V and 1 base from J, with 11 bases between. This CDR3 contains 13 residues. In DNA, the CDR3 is TGTGCCAGCCGAGGGTTAGCGAACACTGAAGCTTTCTTT. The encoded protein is CASRGLANTEAFF.

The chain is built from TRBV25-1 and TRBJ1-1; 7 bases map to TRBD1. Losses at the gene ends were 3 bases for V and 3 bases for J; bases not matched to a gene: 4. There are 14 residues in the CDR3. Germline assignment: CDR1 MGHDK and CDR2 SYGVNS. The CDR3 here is CASSEEGAYTEAFF. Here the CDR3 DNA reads TGTGCCAGCAGTGAGGAGGGGGCGTACACTGAAGCTTTCTTT.

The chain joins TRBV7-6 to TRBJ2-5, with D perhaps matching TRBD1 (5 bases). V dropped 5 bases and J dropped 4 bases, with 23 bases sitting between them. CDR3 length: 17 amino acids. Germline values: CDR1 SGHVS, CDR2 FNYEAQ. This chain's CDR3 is CASSPLRPDTGGETQYF. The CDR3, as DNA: TGTGCCAGCAGCCCTCTCCGCCCGGACACAGGTGGAGAGACCCAGTACTTC.

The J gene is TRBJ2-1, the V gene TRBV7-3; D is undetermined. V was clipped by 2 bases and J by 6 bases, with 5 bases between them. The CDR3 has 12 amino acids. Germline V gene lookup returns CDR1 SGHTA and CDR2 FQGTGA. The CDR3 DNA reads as TGTGCCAGCAGCTTAGCGGTCAATGAGCAGTTCTTC. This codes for CASSLAVNEQFF. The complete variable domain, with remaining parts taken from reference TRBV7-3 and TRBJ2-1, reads GAGVSQTPSNKVTEKGKYVELRCDPISGHTALYWYRQSLGQGPEFLIYFQGTGAADDSGLPNDRFFAVRPEGSVSTLKIQRTERGDSAVYLCASSLAVNEQFFGPGTRLTVL.

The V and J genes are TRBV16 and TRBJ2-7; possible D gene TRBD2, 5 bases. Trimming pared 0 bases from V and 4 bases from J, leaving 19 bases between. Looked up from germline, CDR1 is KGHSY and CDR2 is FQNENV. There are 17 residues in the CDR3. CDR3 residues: CASSQSIGRDYLYEQYF. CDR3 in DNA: TGTGCCAGCAGCCAATCTATAGGTAGAGACTACCTTTACGAGCAGTACTTC.

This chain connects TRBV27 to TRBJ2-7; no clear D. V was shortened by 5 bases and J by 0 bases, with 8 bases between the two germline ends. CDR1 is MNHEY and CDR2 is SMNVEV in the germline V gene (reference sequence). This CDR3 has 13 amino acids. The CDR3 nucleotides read TGTGCCAGCAGTCAAACGAGCTCCTACGAGCAGTACTTC. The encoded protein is CASSQTSSYEQYF.

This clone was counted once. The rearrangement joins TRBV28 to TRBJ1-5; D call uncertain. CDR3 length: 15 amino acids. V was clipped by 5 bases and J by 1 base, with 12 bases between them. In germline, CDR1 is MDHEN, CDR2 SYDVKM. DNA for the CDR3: TGTGCCAGCAGTCCGACTACGTTCAGCAATCAGCCCCAGCATTTT. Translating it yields CASSPTTFSNQPQHF.

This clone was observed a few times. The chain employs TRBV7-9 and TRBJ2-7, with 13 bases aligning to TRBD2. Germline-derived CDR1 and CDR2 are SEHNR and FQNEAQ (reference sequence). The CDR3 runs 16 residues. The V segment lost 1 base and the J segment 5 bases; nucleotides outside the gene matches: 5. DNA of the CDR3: TGTGCCAGCAGCTTAGTTTTGGGACTAGCGGGACACGAGCAGTACTTC. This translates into CASSLVLGLAGHEQYF. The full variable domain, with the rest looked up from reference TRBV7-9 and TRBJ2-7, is DTGVSQNPRHKITKRGQNVTFRCDPISEHNRLYWYRQTLGQGPEFLTYFQNEAQLEKSRLLSDRFSAERPKGSFSTLEIQRTEQGDSAMYLCASSLVLGLAGHEQYFGPGTRLTVT.